Below, one T cell receptor beta chain is given with its context. Its specificity is unknown. The read ends 3 residues early relative to the CDR3; the germline J gene fills the gap. This sample is drawn from a study of T cells in women clearing cervical HPV infection. Study at large: Donors had HPV16-related CIN3 or worse; 2 had invasive cancer. General study points: It is unknown whether associations predate infection; no effector/memory or HPV-specific sorting.

Each participant carried one incident cervical HPV16 infection only. Method: immunoSEQ multiplex PCR; TCRdb's copy keeps in-frame clones and lacks some. This sample's table has tens of thousands of clones. From germline, CDR1 is LGHNA and CDR2 YNFKEQ. The length of the CDR3 is 16 residues. V lost 1 base and J lost 2; bases outside the gene matches: 6. The sample consisted of blood buffy coat. The chain carries TRBV4-2 and TRBJ2-5; TRBD1 agrees at 8 bases. The clonotype originates from a woman between 18 and 69 years old with a cervical HPV16 infection that either progressed to CIN3+ or cleared (not recorded which). CDR3: CASSQVGQGAQETQYF. CDR3 DNA, as far as it was read: TGTGCCAGCAGCCAAGTAGGCCAGGGGGCTCAAGAGACC.